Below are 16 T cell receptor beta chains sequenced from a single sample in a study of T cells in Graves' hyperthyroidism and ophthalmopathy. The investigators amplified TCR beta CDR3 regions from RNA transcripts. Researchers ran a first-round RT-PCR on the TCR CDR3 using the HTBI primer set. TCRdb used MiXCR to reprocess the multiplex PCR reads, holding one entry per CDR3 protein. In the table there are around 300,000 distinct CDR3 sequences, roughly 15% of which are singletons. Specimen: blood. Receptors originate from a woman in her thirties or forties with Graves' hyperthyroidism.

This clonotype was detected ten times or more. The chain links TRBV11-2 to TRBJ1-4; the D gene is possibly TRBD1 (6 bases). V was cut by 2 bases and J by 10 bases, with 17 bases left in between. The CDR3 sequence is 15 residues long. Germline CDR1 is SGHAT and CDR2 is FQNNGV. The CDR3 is CASSLLGQGIGKLFF. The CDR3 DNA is TGTGCCAGCAGCTTACTGGGGCAGGGGATCGGAAAACTGTTTTTT.

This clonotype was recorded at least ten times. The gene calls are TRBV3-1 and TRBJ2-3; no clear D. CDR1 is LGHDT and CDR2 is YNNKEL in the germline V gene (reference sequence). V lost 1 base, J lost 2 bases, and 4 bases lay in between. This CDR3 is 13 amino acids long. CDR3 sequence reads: CASSQVVTDTQYF. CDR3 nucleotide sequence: TGTGCCAGCAGCCAAGTGGTCACAGATACGCAGTATTTT.

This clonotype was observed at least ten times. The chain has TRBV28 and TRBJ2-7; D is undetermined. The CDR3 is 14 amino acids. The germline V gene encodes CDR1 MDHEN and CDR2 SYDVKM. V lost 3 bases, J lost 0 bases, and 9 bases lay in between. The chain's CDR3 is CASSFDSLSYEQYF. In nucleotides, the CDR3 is TGTGCCAGCAGTTTCGACTCCCTCTCCTACGAGCAGTACTTC.

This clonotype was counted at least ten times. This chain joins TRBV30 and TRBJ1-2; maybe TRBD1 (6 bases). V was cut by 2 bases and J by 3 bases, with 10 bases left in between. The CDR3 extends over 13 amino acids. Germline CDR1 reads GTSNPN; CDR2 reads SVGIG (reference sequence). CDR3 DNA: TGTGCCTGGAGTCCACAGGGTGACTATGGCTACACCTTC. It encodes CAWSPQGDYGYTF.

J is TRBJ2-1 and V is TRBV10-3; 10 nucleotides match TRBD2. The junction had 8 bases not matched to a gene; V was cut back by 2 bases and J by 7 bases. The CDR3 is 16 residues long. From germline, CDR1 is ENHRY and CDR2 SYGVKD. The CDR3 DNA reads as TGTGCCATCAGTGAGGGCCTAGCGGGAGAACCGAATGAGCAGTTCTTC. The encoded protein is CAISEGLAGEPNEQFF.

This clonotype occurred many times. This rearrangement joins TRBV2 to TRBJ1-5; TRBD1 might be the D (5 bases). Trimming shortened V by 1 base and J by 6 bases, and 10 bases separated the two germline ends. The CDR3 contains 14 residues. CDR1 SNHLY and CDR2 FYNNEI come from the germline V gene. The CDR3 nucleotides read TGTGCCAGCAGTGAAGAAGGGACGCGTCAGCCCCAGCATTTT. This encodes CASSEEGTRQPQHF.

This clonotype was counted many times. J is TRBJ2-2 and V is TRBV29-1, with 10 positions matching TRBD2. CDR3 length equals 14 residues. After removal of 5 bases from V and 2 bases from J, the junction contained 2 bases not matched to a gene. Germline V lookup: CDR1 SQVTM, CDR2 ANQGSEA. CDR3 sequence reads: CSVRTSGNTGELFF. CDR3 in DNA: TGCAGCGTTCGGACTAGCGGAAACACCGGGGAGCTGTTTTTT.

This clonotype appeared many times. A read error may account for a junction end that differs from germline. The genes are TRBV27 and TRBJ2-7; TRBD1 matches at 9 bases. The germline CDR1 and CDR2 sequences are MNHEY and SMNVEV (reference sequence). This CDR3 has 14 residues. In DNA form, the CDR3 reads TGTGCCAGCAGTTCCTGGGACAGGGTTTACGCGCAGTACTTC. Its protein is CASSSWDRVYAQYF.

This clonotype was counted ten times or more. Here the CDR3 reads CASSEQVNTEAFF. The DNA of the CDR3 is TGCGCCAGCAGCGAACAGGTGAACACTGAAGCTTTCTTT. This chain connects TRBV5-1 to TRBJ1-1, with TRBD1 as a possible D gene (5 bases). The CDR3 length is 13 residues. Germline values: CDR1 SGHRS, CDR2 YFSETQ. V lost 4 bases and J 0 bases, leaving 7 bases between the germline ends.

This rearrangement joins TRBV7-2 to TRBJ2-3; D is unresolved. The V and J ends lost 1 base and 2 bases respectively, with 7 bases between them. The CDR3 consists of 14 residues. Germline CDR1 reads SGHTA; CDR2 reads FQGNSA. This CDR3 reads CASSLGMFTDTQYF. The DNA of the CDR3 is TGTGCCAGCAGCTTAGGGATGTTCACAGATACGCAGTATTTT.

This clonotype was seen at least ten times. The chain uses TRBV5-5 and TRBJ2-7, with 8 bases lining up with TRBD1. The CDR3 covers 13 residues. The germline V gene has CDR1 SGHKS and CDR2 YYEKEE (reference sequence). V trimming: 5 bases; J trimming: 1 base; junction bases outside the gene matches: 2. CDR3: CASSWDRSYEQYF. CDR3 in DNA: TGTGCCAGCAGTTGGGACAGGTCCTACGAGCAGTACTTC.

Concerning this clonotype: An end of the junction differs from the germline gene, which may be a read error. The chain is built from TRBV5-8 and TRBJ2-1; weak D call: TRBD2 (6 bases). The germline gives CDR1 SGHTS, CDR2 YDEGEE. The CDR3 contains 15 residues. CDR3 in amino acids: CASSSGLAAYNEPFF. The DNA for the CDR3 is TGTGCCAGCAGCTCCGGGTTAGCGGCTTACAATGAGCCGTTCTTC. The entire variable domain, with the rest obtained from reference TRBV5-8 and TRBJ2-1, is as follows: EAGVTQSPTHLIKTRGQQATLRCSPISGHTSVYWYQQALGLGLQFLLWYDEGEERNRGNFPPRFSGRQFPNYSSELNVNALELEDSALYLCASSSGLAAYNEPFFGPGTRLTVL.

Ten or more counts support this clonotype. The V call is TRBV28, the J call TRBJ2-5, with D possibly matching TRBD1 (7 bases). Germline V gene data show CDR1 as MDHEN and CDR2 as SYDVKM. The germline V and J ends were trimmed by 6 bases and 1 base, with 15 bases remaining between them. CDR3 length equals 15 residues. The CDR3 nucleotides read TGTGCCAGCAGCGACGCGGGACAGCCCCAAGAGACCCAGTACTTC. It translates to CASSDAGQPQETQYF.

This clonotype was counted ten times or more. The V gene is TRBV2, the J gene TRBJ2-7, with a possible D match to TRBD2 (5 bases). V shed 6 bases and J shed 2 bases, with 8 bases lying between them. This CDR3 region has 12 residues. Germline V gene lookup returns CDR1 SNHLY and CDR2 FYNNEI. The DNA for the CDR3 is TGTGCCAGCAGGGGAGCAACCTACGAGCAGTACTTC. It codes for CASRGATYEQYF.

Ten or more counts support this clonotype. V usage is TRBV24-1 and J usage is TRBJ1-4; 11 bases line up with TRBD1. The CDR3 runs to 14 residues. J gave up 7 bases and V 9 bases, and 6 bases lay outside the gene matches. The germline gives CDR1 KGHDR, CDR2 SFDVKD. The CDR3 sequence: CATQEGTGGEKLFF. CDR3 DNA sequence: TGTGCCACCCAAGAAGGGACAGGGGGTGAAAAACTGTTTTTT.

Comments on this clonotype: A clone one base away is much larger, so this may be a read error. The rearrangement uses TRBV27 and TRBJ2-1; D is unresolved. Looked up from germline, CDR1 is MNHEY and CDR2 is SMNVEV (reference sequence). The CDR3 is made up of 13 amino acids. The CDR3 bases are TGTGCCAGCAGTTCCGCCCTGGCGAATGAGGAGTTCTTC. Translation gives CASSSALANEEFF.